This TCR beta chain was identified in a study of early T cells in non-severe SARS-CoV-2 infection. Trimming stripped 1 base from V and 4 bases from J, with 7 bases between. Germline CDR1 reads LGHDT; CDR2 reads YNNKEL (reference sequence). The length of the CDR3 is 13 residues. This clonotype was observed a few times. Attachment of unique molecular identifiers to individual cDNA molecules was performed. TCRdb analysed the 5' RACE reads with MiXCR anew, one entry per CDR3 protein. The repertoire holds nearly 95,000 distinct CDR3 sequences, around 16% seen once, with roughly 4.7% in the top ten. The source material was whole blood, sampled at baseline. This chain joins TRBV3-1 and TRBJ1-1; D gene uncertain. The origin of this receptor is an adult who was a healthcare worker with PCR-confirmed SARS-CoV-2 infection or an uninfected control (not recorded which). The CDR3 is CASSQVVGTEAFF. In nucleotides, the CDR3 is TGTGCCAGCAGCCAAGTCGTTGGCACTGAAGCTTTCTTT. Based on the CDR3 plus reference TRBV3-1 and TRBJ1-1, the full variable domain is DTAVSQTPKYLVTQMGNDKSIKCEQNLGHDTMYWYKQDSKKFLKIMFSYNNKELIINETVPNRFSPKSPDKAHLNLHINSLELGDSAVYFCASSQVVGTEAFFGQGTRLTVV.